One sample yielded the 3 T cell receptor beta chains listed below, sequenced in a study of regulatory T cells in long-lasting Graves disease. With iRepertoire HTBI primers and Arm-PCR of CDR3 regions, TCR beta libraries were built. MiXCR, run by TCRdb on the multiplex PCR reads, gives a single entry per CDR3 protein. The sample includes about 420,000 distinct CDR3 sequences, around 24% seen only once; the top ten take roughly 30%. The time point: persistent/refractory GD, antithyroid drugs over 5 years with positive TRAb. PBMCs provided the RNA from which the TCR library was made. This specimen consisted of peripheral blood mononuclear cells (PBMCs), obtained when the disease was refractory, from a patient treated with antithyroid drugs. The receptors stem from a female donor with Graves disease.

Remarks on this clonotype: A much larger clonotype is one base distant, so this may be a read error. The chain uses TRBV7-2 and TRBJ1-2; tentative D call: TRBD1 (6 bases). The V and J ends lost 9 bases and 2 bases respectively, with 13 bases between them. The length of the CDR3 is 13 residues. CDR1 SGHTA and CDR2 FQGNSA come from the germline V gene. CDR3 residues: CARRSGQNYGYTF. Here the CDR3 DNA reads TGTGCCAGAAGATCTGGACAGAACTATGGCTACACCTTC.

This clonotype was counted between two and nine times. The chain combines TRBV28 with TRBJ1-4; 7 bases map to TRBD1. The germline V gene has CDR1 MDHEN and CDR2 SYDVKM. V lost 10 bases, J lost 3 bases, and 5 bases stayed unmatched. This CDR3 has 13 residues. CDR3 DNA: TGTGCCACCCCGGGACAGCCTAATGAAAAACTGTTTTTT. Translation gives CATPGQPNEKLFF.

The sample holds many counts of this clonotype. The chain is built from TRBV20-1 and TRBJ2-4, with TRBD2 matching over 9 bases. Germline trimming cut 4 bases from V and 7 bases from J; bases unmatched to any gene: 11. The CDR3 sequence is 15 residues long. Germline assignment: CDR1 DFQATT and CDR2 SNEGSKA (reference sequence). The DNA of the CDR3 is TGCAGTGCTACCAGTGTTAGCGGGAGTGGGAACATTCAGTACTTC. Protein product: CSATSVSGSGNIQYF.